A single sample gave rise to the 21 T cell receptor beta chains below, sequenced in a study of identical twins listed by TCRdb under 2016. The library was made by 5' RACE. TCRdb shows the sequencer as Illumina HiSeq 2000. TCRdb applied fastp at Q25 and MiXCR to the public reads, then kept only in-frame beta chains. Each entry is one CDR3 protein sequence, shown with its most common DNA and genes. For this sample there are 510,000 or so distinct CDR3 sequences; 13% to 15% appear just once. Roughly 0.44% of the sample goes to the ten largest clones. These data also featured in a second study, about yellow fever vaccine responses in identical twins.

Sequenced sample: CD4+ T cells sorted from blood. Receptor source: a woman aged 18-29 years in good health.

This clonotype was seen many times. The V and J genes are TRBV12-3 or TRBV12-4 and TRBJ2-7; unclear D gene. Trimming removed 6 bases from V and 8 bases from J, with 14 bases in between. The CDR3 runs 12 residues. DNA of the CDR3: TGTGCCAGCAGCTCGAGCCTAGGACAGCAGTACTTC. It encodes CASSSSLGQQYF.

For this clonotype: The junction and the germline gene differ at one end; a read error may be behind it. The chain links TRBV29-1 to TRBJ2-3; 7 nucleotides align to TRBD2. The CDR3 length is 9 residues. Germline values: CDR1 SQVTM, CDR2 ANQGSEA. The CDR3 here is CSVDQLANF. The DNA for the CDR3 is TGCAGCGTTGACCAACTAGCGAATTTT.

The table lists this clonotype with a few counts. The J gene is TRBJ1-2, the V gene TRBV11-2; D is uncertain. This CDR3 is 13 amino acids long. Trimming removed 5 bases at V and 2 bases at J, with 9 bases between. The germline gives CDR1 SGHAT, CDR2 FQNNGV. The CDR3 loop reads CASSPNANYGYTF. CDR3 DNA sequence: TGTGCCAGCAGCCCAAATGCAAACTATGGCTACACCTTC.

The J gene is TRBJ2-5, the V gene TRBV29-1, with no clear D. Per germline, CDR1 SQVTM and CDR2 ANQGSEA. The CDR3 is 14 amino acids. V was cut by 0 bases and J by 1 base, with 9 bases left in between. Written as DNA, the CDR3 is TGCAGCGTTGAAGAATTCCGGCTCCAAGAGACCCAGTACTTC. Encoded protein: CSVEEFRLQETQYF. Together with reference TRBV29-1 and TRBJ2-5, the CDR3 gives the full variable domain: SAVISQKPSRDICQRGTSLTIQCQVDSQVTMMFWYRQQPGQSLTLIATANQGSEATYESGFVIDKFPISRPNLTFSTLTVSNMSPEDSSIYLCSVEEFRLQETQYFGPGTRLLVL.

In DNA, the CDR3 is TGTGCCAGCAGCCCTACTTCGCATGGCTACACCTTC. As protein: CASSPTSHGYTF. The rearrangement links TRBV7-8 to TRBJ1-2; D is uncertain. Trimming took off 5 bases at V and 6 bases at J, with 10 bases between the two ends. This CDR3 region has 12 residues. Germline CDR1 is SGHVS and CDR2 is FQNEAQ.

This clonotype was seen more than once but under ten times. The chain recombines TRBV15 with TRBJ2-1; 8 positions agree with TRBD1. Trimming removed 3 bases from V and 4 bases from J; junction bases left unmatched: 2. The CDR3 has 14 residues. Looked up from germline, CDR1 is LNHNV and CDR2 is YYDKDF (reference sequence). CDR3 nucleotides: TGTGCCACCAGCAGGGACAGGGTTTACAATGAGCAGTTCTTC. Protein sequence: CATSRDRVYNEQFF.

This rearrangement joins TRBV27 to TRBJ1-1; 8 bases are shared with TRBD1. V trimming: 6 bases; J trimming: 3 bases; junction bases outside the gene matches: 12. The CDR3 loop spans 16 amino acids. Germline V CDR1 and CDR2: MNHEY, SMNVEV (reference sequence). CDR3: CASRAPGQAGYTEAFF. The CDR3 DNA reads as TGTGCCAGCAGGGCCCCGGGACAGGCGGGGTACACTGAAGCTTTCTTT.

The chain uses TRBV24-1 and TRBJ2-2; 8 nucleotides agree with TRBD1. This CDR3 spans 17 amino acids. Germline CDR1 is KGHDR and CDR2 is SFDVKD. V dropped 2 bases and J dropped 1; count of bases not matched to a gene: 5. The CDR3 DNA follows: TGTGCCACCAGTGATTCACCCGGGACAGGGAACACCGGGGAGCTGTTTTTT. Encoded protein: CATSDSPGTGNTGELFF.

J is TRBJ1-1 and V is TRBV7-2, with D perhaps TRBD1 (5 bases). Germline V CDR1 and CDR2: SGHTA, FQGNSA. Trimming shortened V by 5 bases and J by 7 bases, and 17 bases separated the two germline ends. This CDR3 is 14 amino acids long. The CDR3 loop reads CASSRAVGAGEAFF. As DNA, the CDR3 is TGTGCCAGCAGCCGCGCGGTAGGGGCGGGTGAAGCTTTCTTT.

This clonotype showed up just a few times. The chain has TRBV29-1 and TRBJ2-7, with 9 bases that match TRBD1. The V and J ends lost 6 bases and 8 bases, in that order; junction bases with no gene match: 5. Germline V gene data show CDR1 as SQVTM and CDR2 as ANQGSEA. The CDR3 has 11 residues. In DNA form, the CDR3 reads TGCAGCGTGCAACAGGGGGCCCAGCAGTACGTC. This codes for CSVQQGAQQYV.

In its sample, this clonotype was seen a few times. This chain links TRBV6-1 with TRBJ2-2; 9 bases are a match to TRBD2. The CDR3 runs 16 residues. The V gene end was trimmed by 7 bases and the J gene end by 0 bases; junction bases not matched to a gene: 6. Germline-derived CDR1 and CDR2 are MNHNS and SASEGT. The CDR3 region has the DNA TGTGCCAGCAATCTTGCGGGAGGGCCGAACACCGGGGAGCTGTTTTTT. Translation gives CASNLAGGPNTGELFF.

This clonotype was found a few times. The chain is built from TRBV5-1 and TRBJ1-1; weak D call: TRBD1 (6 bases). Germline loops: CDR1 SGHRS, CDR2 YFSETQ. V lost 0 bases, J lost 5 bases, and 14 bases lay in between. This CDR3 has 15 amino acids. The CDR3 spells CASSLGYNQGTEAFF. CDR3 sequence (DNA): TGCGCCAGCAGCTTGGGGTATAATCAGGGGACTGAAGCTTTCTTT.

This clonotype was found many times. The V call is TRBV20-1, the J call TRBJ2-1; TRBD2 is a possible D gene (5 bases). This CDR3 region has 14 residues. V shed 0 bases and J shed 1 base, with 7 bases lying between them. Looked up from germline, CDR1 is DFQATT and CDR2 is SNEGSKA (reference sequence). CDR3 in DNA: TGCAGTGCTAGAGATGAGGGTTCCTACAATGAGCAGTTCTTC. This gives the protein CSARDEGSYNEQFF.

Only one count was recorded for this clonotype. CDR3 coding DNA: TGCAGTGCTAGGGCCGGAAACTACGAGCAGTACGTC. This translates into CSARAGNYEQYV. The chain employs TRBV20-1 and TRBJ2-7; the D is unclear. This CDR3 contains 12 residues. Per the germline V gene, CDR1 is DFQATT and CDR2 is SNEGSKA (reference sequence). The V and J ends lost 3 bases and 3 bases respectively, with 9 bases between them.

The J gene is TRBJ2-3, the V gene TRBV7-3; 16 bases are shared with TRBD2. V lost 4 bases, J lost 3 bases, and 7 bases stayed unmatched. Germline CDR1 is SGHTA and CDR2 is FQGTGA. This CDR3 is 18 amino acids long. The CDR3 DNA reads TGTGCCAGCAGCTCGGGACTAGCGGGAGGGTATTTAACAGATACGCAGTATTTT. As protein: CASSSGLAGGYLTDTQYF. Based on the CDR3 plus reference TRBV7-3 and TRBJ2-3, the full variable domain is GAGVSQTPSNKVTEKGKYVELRCDPISGHTALYWYRQSLGQGPEFLIYFQGTGAADDSGLPNDRFFAVRPEGSVSTLKIQRTERGDSAVYLCASSSGLAGGYLTDTQYFGPGTRLTVL.

CDR3 sequence (DNA): TGTGCCAGCAGCCACCTAGCGGGGGGAGTAGGGGAGCAGTTCTTC. Its translation: CASSHLAGGVGEQFF. The chain combines TRBV14 with TRBJ2-1, with TRBD2 identical over 11 bases. Trimming removed 3 bases from V and 10 bases from J; junction bases left unmatched: 8. In germline, CDR1 is SGHDN, CDR2 FVKESK. The CDR3 runs 15 residues.

This clonotype occurred a few times. The rearrangement uses TRBV28 and TRBJ2-7, with TRBD1 identical over 8 bases. CDR3 size: 14 residues. The ends lost 8 bases at V and 3 bases at J; junction bases unmatched: 9. Germline-derived CDR1 and CDR2 are MDHEN and SYDVKM. The CDR3 loop reads CASRSQGAGYEQYV. DNA for the CDR3: TGTGCCAGCCGCTCCCAGGGGGCAGGCTACGAGCAGTACGTC.

This clonotype was counted between two and nine times. The chain couples TRBV29-1 to TRBJ1-2, with D uncertain. The CDR3 is 15 residues long. Trimming removed 1 base at V and 2 bases at J, with 14 bases between. CDR1 is SQVTM and CDR2 is ANQGSEA in the germline V gene. The CDR3 DNA reads TGCAGCGTTGAAGGGGAGGAAACTCTCAACTATGGCTACACCTTC. It yields the protein CSVEGEETLNYGYTF. Combining the CDR3 with reference TRBV29-1 and TRBJ1-2 gives the whole variable domain SAVISQKPSRDICQRGTSLTIQCQVDSQVTMMFWYRQQPGQSLTLIATANQGSEATYESGFVIDKFPISRPNLTFSTLTVSNMSPEDSSIYLCSVEGEETLNYGYTFGSGTRLTVV.

This clonotype was recorded a few times. The rearrangement uses TRBV10-2 and TRBJ1-2; D remains ambiguous. Trimming shortened V by 3 bases and J by 4 bases, and 6 bases separated the two germline ends. Germline CDR1 reads WSHSY; CDR2 reads SAAADI. The CDR3 has 12 amino acids. The CDR3 bases are TGCGCCAGCAGTGACGAGCGCTATGGCTACACCTTC. Amino acids: CASSDERYGYTF.

This clonotype was seen more than once but under ten times. The V and J genes are TRBV10-2 and TRBJ2-7; no definite D call. Trimming shortened V by 0 bases and J by 2 bases, and 11 bases separated the two germline ends. This CDR3 has 15 residues. CDR1 and CDR2 (germline): WSHSY, SAAADI. The CDR3 here is CASSESYQAPYEQYF. CDR3 nucleotide sequence: TGCGCCAGCAGTGAGTCGTATCAGGCCCCCTACGAGCAGTACTTC.

In DNA, the CDR3 is TGTGCCAGCAGCTTAGGGGTCGGAAGCGAGCAAGAGACCCAGTACTTC. The encoded protein is CASSLGVGSEQETQYF. V is TRBV7-7 and J is TRBJ2-5; D is unclear. The CDR3 totals 16 residues. V lost 1 base and J 2 bases, leaving 14 bases between the germline ends. CDR1 SSHAT and CDR2 FNYEAQ come from the germline V gene (reference sequence). Based on the CDR3 plus reference TRBV7-7 and TRBJ2-5, the full variable domain is GAGVSQSPRYKVTKRGQDVTLRCDPISSHATLYWYQQALGQGPEFLTYFNYEAQPDKSGLPSDRFSAERPEGSISTLTIQRTEQRDSAMYRCASSLGVGSEQETQYFGPGTRLLVL.